A single sample gave rise to the 24 T cell receptor beta chains below, sequenced in a study of control samples from healthy donors and cancer patients. Here immunoSEQ multiplex PCR was the method, and the copy in TCRdb shows in-frame clones only, minus some. The table shows about 120,000 clones, with approximately 93% occurring only once. The sample comprised blood. The source of these receptors is a man aged 25 to 40 in good health.

V usage is TRBV7-2 and J usage is TRBJ2-2, with a weak D call TRBD1 (6 bases). Trimming took off 6 bases at V and 5 bases at J, with 10 bases between the two ends. The CDR3 runs to 13 residues. Germline lookup yields CDR1 SGHTA and CDR2 FQGNSA. CDR3: CASRPRGTGELFF. CDR3 DNA: TGTGCCAGCAGACCTAGGGGGACCGGGGAGCTGTTTTTT.

V and J are TRBV4-1 and TRBJ2-7; D is undetermined. There are 13 residues in the CDR3. Germline values: CDR1 MGHRA, CDR2 YSYEKL. V lost 5 bases, J lost 3 bases, and 11 bases lay in between. CDR3 DNA sequence: TGCGCCAGCAGCGCCGGGCTTCACTACGAGCAGTACTTC. It yields the protein CASSAGLHYEQYF.

The rearrangement joins TRBV7-2 to TRBJ2-7, with 7 bases aligning to TRBD1. The trim removed 5 bases at V and 4 bases at J, leaving 8 bases unmatched. This CDR3 region has 14 residues. Germline V gene sequence: CDR1 SGHTA, CDR2 FQGNSA. CDR3 in amino acids: CASSIRDSGYEQYV. The CDR3 bases are TGTGCCAGCAGCATCCGGGACAGTGGTTACGAGCAGTACGTC.

The V gene is TRBV7-9, the J gene TRBJ2-2; the match to TRBD2 covers 12 bases. CDR3 length: 17 amino acids. CDR1 and CDR2 (germline): SEHNR, FQNEAQ (reference sequence). V lost 8 bases to trimming and J lost 6 bases; unmatched junction nucleotides: 13. In nucleotides, the CDR3 is TGTGCCAGCTCCGTATTTGGGACTAGCGGGCGGGCCGGGGAGCTGTTTTTT. Its protein is CASSVFGTSGRAGELFF.

For the CDR3, the DNA is TGTGCCAGCAGCCGGACTAGCGGGGATACAGATACGCAGTATTTT. It yields the protein CASSRTSGDTDTQYF. The chain is built from TRBV11-2 and TRBJ2-3, with 12 bases lining up with TRBD2. CDR1 is SGHAT, CDR2 FQNNGV, per germline. Unmatched junction bases numbered 3, after V lost 5 bases and J lost 3 bases. This CDR3 has 15 amino acids.

The chain recombines TRBV4-1 with TRBJ1-4; tentatively, D is TRBD1 (5 bases). The V end was cut by 1 base, the J end by 4 bases, with 7 bases between. Germline loops: CDR1 MGHRA, CDR2 YSYEKL. The CDR3 is 14 residues long. The CDR3 loop is CASSQGQINEKLFF. The CDR3 bases are TGCGCCAGCAGCCAAGGACAGATTAATGAAAAACTGTTTTTT.

The chain is built from TRBV5-8 and TRBJ2-7; perhaps TRBD1 as D (5 bases). The CDR3 is made up of 12 amino acids. In germline, CDR1 is SGHTS, CDR2 YDEGEE. Trimming took 7 bases from V and 2 from J, leaving 10 bases between them. CDR3 nucleotide sequence: TGTGCCAGCCTGGACAATCCCTACGAGCAGTACTTC. This codes for CASLDNPYEQYF.

The chain is built from TRBV6-5 and TRBJ1-2; a possible D gene is TRBD1 (6 bases). There are 13 residues in the CDR3. Germline CDR1 reads MNHEY; CDR2 reads SVGAGI. V lost 6 bases, J lost 5 bases, and 13 bases lay in between. The CDR3 region has the DNA TGTGCCAGCAGGTGGGGAACAGGGTATGGCTACACCTTC. This codes for CASRWGTGYGYTF.

The J gene is TRBJ2-1, the V gene TRBV5-6; no reliable D call. Per germline, CDR1 SGHDT and CDR2 YYEEEE. V lost 0 bases, J lost 5 bases, and 3 bases lay in between. The CDR3 is 12 amino acids. Written as DNA, the CDR3 is TGTGCCAGCAGCTTGGGCAACAATGAGCAGTTCTTC. This encodes CASSLGNNEQFF.

V and J are TRBV7-9 and TRBJ2-5, with 10 bases that match TRBD2. Germline CDR1 reads SEHNR; CDR2 reads FQNEAQ (reference sequence). V dropped 5 bases and J dropped 5; count of bases not matched to a gene: 11. The CDR3 covers 16 residues. In nucleotides, the CDR3 is TGTGCCAGCAGCGCGTCGGGACTAGCGACGTTTGAGACCCAGTACTTC. As protein: CASSASGLATFETQYF.

This clone turned up a few times. The chain combines TRBV7-8 with TRBJ1-2; 7 positions match TRBD1. V dropped 5 bases and J dropped 4; count of bases not matched to a gene: 4. The CDR3 runs to 13 residues. Per the germline V gene, CDR1 is SGHVS and CDR2 is FQNEAQ. CDR3 loop: CASSQDRLYGYTF. The CDR3 bases are TGTGCCAGCAGCCAGGACAGGCTCTATGGCTACACCTTC.

The chain employs TRBV20-1 and TRBJ2-5; D gene unclear. This CDR3 contains 11 residues. The germline V gene encodes CDR1 DFQATT and CDR2 SNEGSKA (reference sequence). Trimming removed 7 bases from V and 2 bases from J, with 8 bases in between. CDR3 nucleotides: TGCAGTGTTTTGTTTCAAGAGACCCAGTACTTC. As protein: CSVLFQETQYF.

This chain connects TRBV11-2 to TRBJ2-6; D is unresolved. V was clipped by 3 bases and J by 0 bases, with 12 bases between them. The CDR3 runs 17 residues. The V gene's germline CDR1 is SGHAT and CDR2 FQNNGV. In DNA, the CDR3 is TGTGCCAGCAGCTTCGACCCCCTGGCCTCTGGGGCCAACGTCCTGACTTTC. Protein: CASSFDPLASGANVLTF.

The genes are TRBV28 and TRBJ2-3; D is ambiguous. The germline V gene has CDR1 MDHEN and CDR2 SYDVKM. Trimming took 2 bases from V and 2 from J, leaving 8 bases between them. The CDR3 runs 14 residues. The DNA for the CDR3 is TGTGCCAGCAGTTTAGGGCAGGCCACAGATACGCAGTATTTT. Its protein is CASSLGQATDTQYF.

V and J are TRBV30 and TRBJ1-2; 10 bases agree with TRBD1. J lost 2 bases, V lost 0 bases, and 6 bases had no gene match. Looked up from germline, CDR1 is GTSNPN and CDR2 is SVGIG (reference sequence). The CDR3 length is 16 residues. This chain's CDR3 is CAWSVSGTGANYGYTF. CDR3 DNA sequence: TGTGCCTGGAGTGTAAGTGGGACAGGGGCCAACTATGGCTACACCTTC.

This chain joins TRBV12-3 or TRBV12-4 and TRBJ1-4; no clear D. The CDR3 runs 12 residues. The germline V and J ends were trimmed by 3 bases and 4 bases, with 3 bases remaining between them. In nucleotides, the CDR3 is TGTGCCAGCAGTTTCAGTAATGAAAAACTGTTTTTT. Its protein is CASSFSNEKLFF.

V usage is TRBV7-8 and J usage is TRBJ2-5; D gene ambiguous. This CDR3 region has 14 residues. V lost 1 base, J lost 4 bases, and 10 bases lay in between. Germline-derived CDR1 and CDR2 are SGHVS and FQNEAQ. CDR3 in DNA: TGTGCCAGCAGCTTAGGCCCCGGTGGAGAGACCCAGTACTTC. Translating gives CASSLGPGGETQYF.

The V and J genes are TRBV20-1 and TRBJ1-6, with D uncertain. V lost 6 bases and J lost 9, with 9 bases in between. Germline CDR1 reads DFQATT; CDR2 reads SNEGSKA (reference sequence). The CDR3 totals 11 residues. This chain's CDR3 is CSAQMGSPLHF. The CDR3 DNA is TGCAGTGCCCAAATGGGTTCACCCCTCCACTTT.

The gene calls are TRBV7-9 and TRBJ2-1; TRBD2 is a possible D gene (6 bases). The V end lost 5 bases, the J end lost 2 bases, and 16 bases lay between the germline ends. The CDR3 runs to 16 residues. The V gene's germline CDR1 is SEHNR and CDR2 FQNEAQ (reference sequence). The chain's CDR3 is CASSDRRGSAYNEQFF. The CDR3 coding sequence is TGTGCCAGCAGCGATCGGCGGGGATCGGCCTACAATGAGCAGTTCTTC.

V and J are TRBV5-1 and TRBJ2-5, with 8 bases fitting TRBD2. Germline loops: CDR1 SGHRS, CDR2 YFSETQ. This CDR3 spans 15 amino acids. Trimming took 0 bases from V and 5 from J; bases not matched to a gene: 6. The CDR3 here is CASSLEAGGSETQYF. The CDR3 nucleotides read TGCGCCAGCAGCTTGGAGGCGGGGGGATCTGAGACCCAGTACTTC.

The gene calls are TRBV11-2 and TRBJ2-7; D is undetermined. Looked up from germline, CDR1 is SGHAT and CDR2 is FQNNGV. CDR3 length equals 14 residues. V was pared by 5 bases and J by 2 bases, with 13 bases between. CDR3 DNA: TGTGCCAGCAGCATGGAAGCGTGGACCTACGAGCAGTACGTC. It yields the protein CASSMEAWTYEQYV.

This clone was seen only once. The same CDR3 is also encoded by other DNA sequences in this sample. This rearrangement joins TRBV28 to TRBJ1-5, with a tentative D call TRBD1 (6 bases). CDR3 size: 16 residues. From germline, CDR1 is MDHEN and CDR2 SYDVKM. V gave up 3 bases and J gave up 0 bases, with 12 bases separating them. The CDR3 coding sequence is TGTGCCAGCAGTTTCAGGGGATTAGGTAGCAATCAGCCCCAGCATTTT. This encodes CASSFRGLGSNQPQHF.

The chain uses TRBV2 and TRBJ1-3, with D perhaps TRBD1 (5 bases). The V end lost 5 bases, the J end lost 0 bases, and 14 bases lay between the germline ends. The CDR3 is 16 amino acids. Per germline, CDR1 SNHLY and CDR2 FYNNEI. The CDR3 DNA reads TGTGCCAGCAGTCTAAGAGGGGACTACTCTGGAAACACCATATATTTT. It codes for CASSLRGDYSGNTIYF.

The gene calls are TRBV11-2 and TRBJ1-6; D gene uncertain. The CDR3 extends over 14 amino acids. V was shortened by 2 bases and J by 7 bases, with 9 bases between the two germline ends. CDR1 and CDR2 (germline): SGHAT, FQNNGV. Written as DNA, the CDR3 is TGTGCCAGCAGCTTACATCCGCAAAATTCACCCCTCCACTTT. It encodes CASSLHPQNSPLHF.